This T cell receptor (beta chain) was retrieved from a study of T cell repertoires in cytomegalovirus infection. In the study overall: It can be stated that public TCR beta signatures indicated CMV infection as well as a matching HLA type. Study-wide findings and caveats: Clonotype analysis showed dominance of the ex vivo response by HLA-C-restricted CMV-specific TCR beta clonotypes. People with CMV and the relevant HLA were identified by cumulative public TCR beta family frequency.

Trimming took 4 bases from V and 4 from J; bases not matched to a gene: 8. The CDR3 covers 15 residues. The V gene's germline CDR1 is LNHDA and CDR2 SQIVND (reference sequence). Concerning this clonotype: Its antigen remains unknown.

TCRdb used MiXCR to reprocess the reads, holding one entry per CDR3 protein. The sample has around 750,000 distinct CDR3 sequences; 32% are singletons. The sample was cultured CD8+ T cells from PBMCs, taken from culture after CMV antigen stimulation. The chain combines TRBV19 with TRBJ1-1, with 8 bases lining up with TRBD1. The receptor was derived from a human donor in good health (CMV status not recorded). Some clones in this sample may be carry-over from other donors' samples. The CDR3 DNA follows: TGTGCCAGTAGTAGCCCGAGTGACAGGGGCACTGAAGCTTTCTTT. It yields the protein CASSSPSDRGTEAFF.